One sample yielded the 25 T cell receptor beta chains listed below, sequenced in a study of blood T cell repertoires in COVID-19. Profiled with immunoSEQ multiplex PCR; TCRdb holds only in-frame clones, not every one. The table has about 240,000 clones, about nine tenths seen once. The specimen sequenced was peripheral blood. These receptors were obtained from a man aged 60 to 69 who had recovered from COVID-19.

The chain uses TRBV29-1 and TRBJ1-1, with 7 bases fitting TRBD1. Losses at the gene ends were 7 bases for V and 2 bases for J; bases not matched to a gene: 10. CDR3 size: 14 residues. The V gene's germline CDR1 is SQVTM and CDR2 ANQGSEA. CDR3 bases: TGCAGCGATAAAGAAGGGACAGTTAACACTGAAGCTTTCTTT. Translation: CSDKEGTVNTEAFF.

This rearrangement joins TRBV23-1 to TRBJ2-7, with a weak D call TRBD2 (6 bases). TRBV23-1 counts as an open reading frame of uncertain function. This CDR3 has 14 residues. V lost 2 bases and J lost 7, with 15 bases in between. The CDR3 is CASSQPGPAGEQYV. CDR3 bases: TGCGCCAGCAGTCAACCGGGTCCCGCGGGAGAGCAGTACGTC.

This rearrangement joins TRBV7-9 to TRBJ1-5; 9 bases are a match to TRBD1. Germline V gene data show CDR1 as SEHNR and CDR2 as FQNEAQ (reference sequence). V shed 1 base and J 4 bases; nucleotides not matched to a gene: 5. The CDR3 runs to 16 residues. DNA for the CDR3: TGTGCCAGCAGCTTAGTAGGAGGGACAGGGAATCAGCCCCAGCATTTT. It is translated as CASSLVGGTGNQPQHF.

This clone was recorded only once. The chain uses TRBV19 and TRBJ1-5; a possible D gene is TRBD1 (5 bases). The CDR3 sequence is 16 residues long. Germline values: CDR1 LNHDA, CDR2 SQIVND (reference sequence). V lost 5 bases and J lost 2, with 16 bases in between. For the CDR3, the DNA is TGTGCCAGTAGTGGGTCAGGGCGCTTGGGCAATCAGCCCCAGCATTTT. Encoded protein: CASSGSGRLGNQPQHF.

The chain employs TRBV7-8 and TRBJ2-5; D may be TRBD1 (6 bases). The CDR3 has 15 amino acids. The V gene lost 1 base and the J gene lost 5 bases, with 14 bases spanning the gap. From germline, CDR1 is SGHVS and CDR2 FQNEAQ. The CDR3 bases are TGTGCCAGCAGCTTAGGGGTAGGGGGACGCGAGACCCAGTACTTC. Its translation: CASSLGVGGRETQYF.

V usage is TRBV2 and J usage is TRBJ2-7; D call uncertain. The CDR3 totals 13 residues. In germline, CDR1 is SNHLY, CDR2 FYNNEI. Trimming cost V 8 bases and J 1 base, with 12 bases left between them. In nucleotides, the CDR3 is TGTGCCAGCGGCCCCGACGGGTCCTACGAGCAGTACTTC. This gives the protein CASGPDGSYEQYF.

V gene TRBV5-1 combines with J gene TRBJ2-1, with 8 positions matching TRBD1. This CDR3 region has 14 residues. Germline CDR1 SGHRS, CDR2 YFSETQ. V shed 2 bases and J 10 bases; nucleotides not matched to a gene: 8. CDR3 in DNA: TGCGCCAGCAGCTTTATACCTGGACAGGGCGAGCAGTTCTTC. Translation: CASSFIPGQGEQFF.

In this sample, this clone turned up once. This chain uses TRBV7-9 with TRBJ1-2; D unclear. CDR1 SEHNR and CDR2 FQNEAQ come from the germline V gene (reference sequence). CDR3 length: 16 residues. V lost 5 bases, J lost 4 bases, and 20 bases lay in between. The CDR3 bases are TGTGCCAGCAGCCAGTGGATCTCGGAACACAGCTATGGCTACACCTTC. Translating it yields CASSQWISEHSYGYTF.

This clone is a singleton in its sample. V and J are TRBV19 and TRBJ1-5; D is possibly TRBD1 (5 bases). This CDR3 spans 14 amino acids. Germline V gene data show CDR1 as LNHDA and CDR2 as SQIVND (reference sequence). Trimming cost V 1 base and J 4 bases, with 8 bases left between them. The CDR3 reads CASSIGQFNQPQHF. CDR3 bases: TGTGCCAGTAGTATAGGACAGTTTAATCAGCCCCAGCATTTT.

This chain uses TRBV5-5 with TRBJ2-5; D is possibly TRBD1 (7 bases). The V and J ends lost 3 bases and 1 base respectively, with 13 bases between them. Germline V gene sequence: CDR1 SGHKS, CDR2 YYEKEE (reference sequence). The CDR3 spans 15 residues. CDR3 in DNA: TGTGCCAGCAGCTCAGGGGGGAGCGCCCAAGAGACCCAGTACTTC. Translated: CASSSGGSAQETQYF.

The chain joins TRBV4-2 to TRBJ1-4, with D perhaps TRBD1 (5 bases). V was pared by 1 base and J by 2 bases, with 14 bases between. This CDR3 region has 17 residues. Per germline, CDR1 LGHNA and CDR2 YNFKEQ. DNA of the CDR3: TGTGCCAGCAGCCAAGTACGGGGGAGAGGCACTAATGAAAAACTGTTTTTT. Translating gives CASSQVRGRGTNEKLFF.

This clone was recorded only once. This rearrangement joins TRBV3-1 (or the pseudogene TRBV3-2) to TRBJ2-2; 8 bases are shared with TRBD2. The germline V gene encodes CDR1 LGHDT and CDR2 YNNKEL (reference sequence). V shed 7 bases, J shed 1 base, and the junction held 5 bases outside the gene matches. The CDR3 is made up of 15 amino acids. The chain's CDR3 is CASKPGGENTGELFF. The CDR3 nucleotides read TGTGCCAGCAAACCGGGGGGGGAGAACACCGGGGAGCTGTTTTTT.

V gene TRBV24-1 combines with J gene TRBJ2-2; TRBD1 matches 7 bases. Germline assignment: CDR1 KGHDR and CDR2 SFDVKD. The CDR3 runs to 16 residues. The junction had 13 bases not matched to a gene; V was cut back by 0 bases and J by 13 bases. CDR3 DNA sequence: TGTGCCACCAGTGATTTGGGGGGACAGAGGATCCCACGGCTGTTTTTT. Protein sequence: CATSDLGGQRIPRLFF.

The gene calls are TRBV5-1 and TRBJ1-3; no definite D call. The CDR3 spans 16 residues. Trimming removed 4 bases from V and 4 bases from J, with 18 bases in between. The V gene's germline CDR1 is SGHRS and CDR2 YFSETQ. The CDR3 sequence is CASSPLDSGLGNTIYF. The CDR3 DNA sequence: TGCGCCAGCAGCCCCCTTGATTCGGGGTTAGGAAACACCATATATTTT.

This clone occurred once. V is TRBV7-9 and J is TRBJ2-2, with 8 bases fitting TRBD1. V was clipped by 5 bases and J by 6 bases; unmatched bases: 8. CDR3 length: 15 residues. CDR1 and CDR2 (germline): SEHNR, FQNEAQ (reference sequence). The CDR3 DNA sequence: TGTGCCAGCAGCCCCCCAGGGGGCGCCTCCGGGGAGCTGTTTTTT. As protein: CASSPPGGASGELFF.

The chain has TRBV9 and TRBJ1-3; no clear D. The CDR3 covers 14 residues. Germline CDR1 reads SGDLS; CDR2 reads YYNGEE. V was clipped by 4 bases and J by 2 bases, with 10 bases between them. The CDR3 nucleotides read TGTGCCAGCAGCCGTACGGTCGCTGGAAACACCATATATTTT. Its translation is CASSRTVAGNTIYF.

V is TRBV3-1 (or the pseudogene TRBV3-2) and J is TRBJ2-7; D may be TRBD2 (6 bases). Germline V gene sequence: CDR1 LGHDT, CDR2 YNNKEL (reference sequence). The CDR3 loop spans 13 amino acids. Trimming stripped 4 bases from V and 4 bases from J, with 11 bases between. CDR3 sequence (DNA): TGTGCCAGCAGCCTCCTAGCGAGATACGAGCAGTACTTC. Protein sequence: CASSLLARYEQYF.

The chain has TRBV4-2 and TRBJ1-4; D not resolved. V was trimmed by 0 bases and J by 8 bases, leaving 7 bases between them. The germline V gene has CDR1 LGHNA and CDR2 YNFKEQ. The CDR3 spans 13 residues. The CDR3 protein is CASSQEVREKLFF. For the CDR3, the DNA is TGTGCCAGCAGCCAAGAGGTTCGGGAAAAACTGTTTTTT.

CDR3 sequence: CASSLDRGDNYGYTF. In DNA, the CDR3 is TGTGCCAGCAGCTTAGATCGTGGAGACAACTATGGCTACACCTTC. This sequence joins TRBV11-2 and TRBJ1-2; D gene ambiguous. V lost 0 bases to trimming and J lost 2 bases, with 10 bases between them. Germline V CDR1 and CDR2: SGHAT, FQNNGV. This CDR3 has 15 residues. Looking up the rest from reference TRBV11-2 and TRBJ1-2 gives the full variable domain: EAGVAQSPRYKIIEKRQSVAFWCNPISGHATLYWYQQILGQGPKLLIQFQNNGVVDDSQLPKDRFSAERLKGVDSTLKIQPAKLEDSAVYLCASSLDRGDNYGYTFGSGTRLTVV.

This clone has more than one count but fewer than ten. The chain recombines TRBV10-3 with TRBJ1-5; TRBD1 matches at 9 bases. The CDR3 length is 13 residues. V shed 4 bases and J 5 bases; nucleotides not matched to a gene: 0. Germline V gene lookup returns CDR1 ENHRY and CDR2 SYGVKD. The CDR3 DNA reads as TGTGCCATCAGTGGACAGGGGGATCAGCCCCAGCATTTT. It specifies CAISGQGDQPQHF.

The sample holds one count of this clone. The chain is built from TRBV5-1 and TRBJ2-7, with 9 bases that match TRBD1. J was trimmed by 6 bases and V by 0 bases; bases with no gene match: 7. The CDR3 consists of 15 residues. Germline lookup yields CDR1 SGHRS and CDR2 YFSETQ. The CDR3 nucleotides are TGCGCCAGCAGCTTGGGGGGACAGGGAACAGGCGAGCAGTACGTC. Its protein product is CASSLGGQGTGEQYV.

This chain uses TRBV7-9 with TRBJ2-7, with 8 bases fitting TRBD1. Per the germline V gene, CDR1 is SEHNR and CDR2 is FQNEAQ (reference sequence). CDR3 length equals 15 residues. Losses at the gene ends were 0 bases for V and 7 bases for J; bases not matched to a gene: 8. The CDR3, as DNA: TGTGCCAGCAGCTTAGCTGGCGGACAGGGTCGGGAGCAGTACTTC. Amino acids: CASSLAGGQGREQYF.

The chain joins TRBV3-1 (or the pseudogene TRBV3-2) to TRBJ2-3, with a possible D match to TRBD1 (6 bases). The germline V gene encodes CDR1 LGHDT and CDR2 YNNKEL (reference sequence). The germline V and J ends were trimmed by 3 bases and 2 bases, with 15 bases remaining between them. The CDR3 has 16 residues. The CDR3 DNA reads TGTGCCAGCAGCCATAACAGGGTGATCATCACAGATACGCAGTATTTT. Protein product: CASSHNRVIITDTQYF.

The chain combines TRBV7-9 with TRBJ1-2, with D hard to call. Germline V gene data show CDR1 as SEHNR and CDR2 as FQNEAQ (reference sequence). V lost 3 bases to trimming and J lost 14 bases, with 22 bases between them. The CDR3 is 14 residues long. The CDR3 DNA reads TGTGCCAGCAGCTTGTCGACACGGCCAAAAGCAGAGACCTTC. This translates into CASSLSTRPKAETF.

The rearrangement links TRBV13 to TRBJ2-3; D possibly corresponds to TRBD2 (6 bases). The CDR3 has 17 amino acids. Germline V gene sequence: CDR1 PRHDT, CDR2 FYEKMQ (reference sequence). V lost 2 bases, J lost 1 base, and 16 bases lay in between. This chain's CDR3 is CASSLLRTRRGTDTQYF. CDR3 DNA: TGTGCCAGCAGCTTACTCCGGACGCGGAGGGGCACAGATACGCAGTATTTT.